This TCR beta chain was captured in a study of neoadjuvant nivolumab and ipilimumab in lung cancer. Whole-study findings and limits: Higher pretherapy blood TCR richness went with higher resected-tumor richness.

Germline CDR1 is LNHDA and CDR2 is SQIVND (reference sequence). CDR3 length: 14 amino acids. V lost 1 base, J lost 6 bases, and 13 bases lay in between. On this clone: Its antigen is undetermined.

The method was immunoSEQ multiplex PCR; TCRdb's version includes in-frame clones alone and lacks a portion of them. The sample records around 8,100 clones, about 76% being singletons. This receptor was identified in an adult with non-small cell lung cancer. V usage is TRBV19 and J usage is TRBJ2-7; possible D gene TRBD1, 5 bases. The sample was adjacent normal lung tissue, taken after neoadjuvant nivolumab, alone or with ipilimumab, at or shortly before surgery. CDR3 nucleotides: TGTGCCAGTAGTATAGGACAGCGCTCCCTCGAGCAGTACTTC. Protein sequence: CASSIGQRSLEQYF.